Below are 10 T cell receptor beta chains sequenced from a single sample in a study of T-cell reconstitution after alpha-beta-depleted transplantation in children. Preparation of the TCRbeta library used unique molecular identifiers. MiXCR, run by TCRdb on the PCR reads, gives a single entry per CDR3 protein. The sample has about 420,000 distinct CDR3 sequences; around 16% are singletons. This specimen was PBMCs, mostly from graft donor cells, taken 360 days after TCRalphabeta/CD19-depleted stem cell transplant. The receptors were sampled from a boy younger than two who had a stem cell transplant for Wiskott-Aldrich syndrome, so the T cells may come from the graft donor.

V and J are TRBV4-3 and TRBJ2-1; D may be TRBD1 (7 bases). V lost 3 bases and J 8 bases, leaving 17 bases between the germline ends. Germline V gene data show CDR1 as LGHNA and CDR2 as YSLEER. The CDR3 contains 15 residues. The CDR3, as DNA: TGCGCCAGCAGCCATAGACAGGGTGGAGGGTATGAGCAGTTCTTC. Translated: CASSHRQGGGYEQFF.

The DNA for the CDR3 is TGTGCCAGCAGTTACCTATGGACAGGATCTTACGAGCAGTACTTC. It encodes CASSYLWTGSYEQYF. The rearrangement links TRBV6-5 to TRBJ2-7; 7 nucleotides match TRBD1. The CDR3 runs to 15 residues. Trimming at V came to 2 bases and at J to 4 bases, leaving 8 bases not matched to a gene. CDR1 and CDR2 (germline): MNHEY, SVGAGI.

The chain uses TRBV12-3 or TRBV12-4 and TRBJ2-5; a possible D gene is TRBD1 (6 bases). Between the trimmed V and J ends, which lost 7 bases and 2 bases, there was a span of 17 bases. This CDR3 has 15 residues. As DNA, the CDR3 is TGTGCCAGCAAGCGTAGTAGGACAGTTCAAGAGACCCAGTACTTC. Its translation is CASKRSRTVQETQYF.

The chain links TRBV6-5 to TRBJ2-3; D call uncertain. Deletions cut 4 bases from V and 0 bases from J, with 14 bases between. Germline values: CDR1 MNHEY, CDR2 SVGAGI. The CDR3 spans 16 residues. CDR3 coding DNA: TGTGCCAGCAGTTGGGCACAGCTTACTAGCACAGATACGCAGTATTTT. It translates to CASSWAQLTSTDTQYF.

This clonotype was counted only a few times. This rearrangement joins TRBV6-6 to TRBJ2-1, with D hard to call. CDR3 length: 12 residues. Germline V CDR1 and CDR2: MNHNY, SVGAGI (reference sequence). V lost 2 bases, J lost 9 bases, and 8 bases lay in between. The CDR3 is CASSYTSGEQFF. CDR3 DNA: TGTGCCAGCAGTTACACGTCCGGTGAGCAGTTCTTC.

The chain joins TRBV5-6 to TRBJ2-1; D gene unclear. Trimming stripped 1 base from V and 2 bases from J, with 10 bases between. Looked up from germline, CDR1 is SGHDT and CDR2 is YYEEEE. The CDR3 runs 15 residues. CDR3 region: CASSLHKRPYNEQFF. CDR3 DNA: TGTGCCAGCAGCTTGCATAAGCGCCCCTACAATGAGCAGTTCTTC.

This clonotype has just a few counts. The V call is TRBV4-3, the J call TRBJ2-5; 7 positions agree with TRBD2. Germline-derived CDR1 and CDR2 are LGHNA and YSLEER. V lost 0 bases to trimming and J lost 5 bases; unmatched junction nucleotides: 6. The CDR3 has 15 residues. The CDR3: CASSQDGGRGETQYF. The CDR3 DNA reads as TGCGCCAGCAGCCAAGATGGCGGGAGAGGGGAGACCCAGTACTTC.

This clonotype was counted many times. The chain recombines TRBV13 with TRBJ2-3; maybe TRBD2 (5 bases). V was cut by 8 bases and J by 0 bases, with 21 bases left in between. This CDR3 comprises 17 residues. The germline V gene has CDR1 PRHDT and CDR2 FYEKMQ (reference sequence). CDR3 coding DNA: TGTGCCAGCTCACACCGGACTCCCCAACCTAGCACAGATACGCAGTATTTT. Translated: CASSHRTPQPSTDTQYF.

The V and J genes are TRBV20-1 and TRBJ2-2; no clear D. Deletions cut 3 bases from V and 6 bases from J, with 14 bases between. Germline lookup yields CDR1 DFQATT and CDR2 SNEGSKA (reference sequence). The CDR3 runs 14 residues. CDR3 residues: CSASHSSRAGELFF. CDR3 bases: TGCAGTGCTAGTCATTCGAGCCGAGCCGGGGAGCTGTTTTTT.

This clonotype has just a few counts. CDR3 residues: CASSSERGGRTKNIQYF. CDR3 DNA sequence: TGTGCCAGCAGTTCAGAGCGGGGGGGCCGAACCAAAAACATTCAGTACTTC. The chain uses TRBV12-3 or TRBV12-4 and TRBJ2-4, with 10 bases fitting TRBD2. The V gene end was trimmed by 4 bases and the J gene end by 2 bases; junction bases not matched to a gene: 8. The CDR3 runs 17 residues.